This entry describes one T cell receptor beta chain. This record comes from a study of graft-versus-host responses after intestinal transplantation. Germline-derived CDR1 and CDR2 are SGDLS and YYNGEE. Trimming left V 5 bases short and J 1 base short, with 15 bases between. The CDR3 is 15 residues long. Assay: immunoSEQ multiplex PCR; the TCRdb copy retains only in-frame clones and omits some. This sample carries over 10,000 clones, around four fifths of them seen once, and the ten largest clones take more than 20%. Source: PBMCs, taken after intestinal transplantation. This receptor was taken from a human patient who received an intestinal transplant, so some T cells may come from the graft donor. The genes are TRBV9 and TRBJ2-5; possibly TRBD2 for D (6 bases). CDR3 sequence: CASSLRGAFQETQYF. The DNA of the CDR3 is TGTGCCAGCAGTCTGCGGGGCGCCTTCCAAGAGACCCAGTACTTC.